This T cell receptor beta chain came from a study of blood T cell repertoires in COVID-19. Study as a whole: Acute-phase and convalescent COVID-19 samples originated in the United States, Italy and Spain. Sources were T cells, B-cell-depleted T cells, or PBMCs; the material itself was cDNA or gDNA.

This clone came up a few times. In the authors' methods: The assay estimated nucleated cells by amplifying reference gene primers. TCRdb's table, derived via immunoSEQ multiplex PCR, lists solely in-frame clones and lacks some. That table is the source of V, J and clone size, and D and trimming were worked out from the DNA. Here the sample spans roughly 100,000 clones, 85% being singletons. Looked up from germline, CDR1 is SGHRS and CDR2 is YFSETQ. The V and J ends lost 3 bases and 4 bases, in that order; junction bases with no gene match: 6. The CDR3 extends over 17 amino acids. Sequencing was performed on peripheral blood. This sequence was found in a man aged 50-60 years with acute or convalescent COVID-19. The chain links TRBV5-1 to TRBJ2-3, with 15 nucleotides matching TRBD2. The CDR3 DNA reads TGCGCCAGCAGCTCAGGACTAGCGGGAGGGCCTTCAGATACGCAGTATTTT. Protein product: CASSSGLAGGPSDTQYF.